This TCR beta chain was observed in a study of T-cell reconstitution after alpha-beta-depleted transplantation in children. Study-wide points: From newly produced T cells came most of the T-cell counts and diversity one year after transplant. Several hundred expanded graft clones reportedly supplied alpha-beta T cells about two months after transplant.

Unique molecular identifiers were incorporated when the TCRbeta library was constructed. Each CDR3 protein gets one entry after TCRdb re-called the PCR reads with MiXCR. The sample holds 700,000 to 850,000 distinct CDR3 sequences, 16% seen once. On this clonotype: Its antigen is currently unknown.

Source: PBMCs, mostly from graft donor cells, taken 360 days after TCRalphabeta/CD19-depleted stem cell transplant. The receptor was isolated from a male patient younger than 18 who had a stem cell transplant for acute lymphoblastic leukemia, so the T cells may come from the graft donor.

CDR3 protein: CASSQVEAGSTSNNEQFF. In DNA, the CDR3 is TGCGCCAGCAGCCAAGTAGAGGCGGGGTCCACTTCAAACAATGAGCAGTTCTTC. The V gene is TRBV4-1, the J gene TRBJ2-1, with D perhaps TRBD2 (6 bases). The V end was cut by 1 base, the J end by 5 bases, with 21 bases between. The CDR3 extends over 18 amino acids. The germline gives CDR1 MGHRA, CDR2 YSYEKL.